This T cell receptor beta chain is drawn from a study of Ad26.COV2.S vaccination and SARS-CoV-2 variants. Some clones are missing from TCRdb's copy, which holds only in-frame ones; the method was immunoSEQ multiplex PCR. Here the sample spans fewer than 500,000 clones, approximately 89% being singletons. The CDR3 loop spans 15 amino acids. Trimming removed 1 base at V and 0 bases at J, with 10 bases between. CDR1 is LNHNV and CDR2 is YYDKDF in the germline V gene (reference sequence). Noted treatment: some 20 received Ad26.COV2.S at low or high dose, single or two shots; roughly five received placebo; per-sample allocation not given. Samples were taken on day 63 after the first vaccine or placebo injection.

This chain uses TRBV15 with TRBJ2-7; possibly TRBD1 or TRBD2 for D (5 bases each). The sample consisted of peripheral blood, taken in a trial of Ad26.COV2.S vaccine versus placebo. This receptor was obtained from a person aged 18-65 years who received the Ad26.COV2.S COVID-19 vaccine or a placebo. CDR3 DNA: TGTGCCACCAGCAGAGGGGACGGGCCCTCCTACGAGCAGTACGTC. Amino acid sequence: CATSRGDGPSYEQYV.